These 7 T cell receptor beta chains were sequenced from one sample in a study of blood T cell repertoires in COVID-19. Sequencing was performed with immunoSEQ multiplex PCR; in TCRdb, only in-frame clones are kept and a portion is missing. The sample has approximately 210,000 clones, approximately 81% seen once. Material: peripheral blood. These receptors came from a woman of 80 years or more with COVID-19, enrolled during active disease.

The CDR3 nucleotides are TGTGCCAGCAGCCAACAGGGGGCAGGTGAAAAACTGTTTTTT. Its protein is CASSQQGAGEKLFF. V is TRBV4-2 and J is TRBJ1-4; TRBD1 agrees at 8 bases. After removal of 2 bases from V and 7 bases from J, the junction contained 3 bases not matched to a gene. Germline CDR1 LGHNA, CDR2 YNFKEQ. This CDR3 is 14 amino acids long.

V and J are TRBV5-1 and TRBJ2-1; 8 nucleotides line up with TRBD2. Germline-derived CDR1 and CDR2 are SGHRS and YFSETQ. This CDR3 comprises 16 residues. V lost 4 bases, J lost 5 bases, and 11 bases stayed unmatched. The CDR3 is CASSPSRAGGNNEQFF. In nucleotides, the CDR3 is TGCGCCAGCAGCCCCAGTAGGGCGGGGGGTAACAATGAGCAGTTCTTC.

The CDR3 nucleotides are TGTGCCAGCAATCCCTCGGGACAGTCACCTTATGGCTACACCTTC. Encoded protein: CASNPSGQSPYGYTF. V usage is TRBV3-1 (or the pseudogene TRBV3-2) and J usage is TRBJ1-2; 7 positions match TRBD1. The CDR3 is 15 residues long. Germline values: CDR1 LGHDT, CDR2 YNNKEL (reference sequence). The V and J ends lost 7 bases and 5 bases, in that order; junction bases with no gene match: 13.

This clone was observed a few times. The rearrangement joins TRBV6-6 to TRBJ1-3, with no clear D. Trimming took 4 bases from V and 0 from J, leaving 4 bases between them. The CDR3 extends over 13 amino acids. Germline V CDR1 and CDR2: MNHNY, SVGAGI (reference sequence). CDR3: CASSFISGNTIYF. As DNA, the CDR3 is TGTGCCAGCAGTTTCATCTCTGGAAACACCATATATTTT.

This clone appeared a single time. This chain joins TRBV7-2 and TRBJ2-3; TRBD2 might be the D (6 bases). The CDR3 loop spans 17 amino acids. CDR1 and CDR2 from the germline V gene are SGHTA and FQGNSA. V lost 5 bases and J lost 0, with 18 bases in between. CDR3 sequence reads: CASSLARGSPSTDTQYF. CDR3 DNA sequence: TGTGCCAGCAGCCTCGCCCGGGGGTCTCCTAGCACAGATACGCAGTATTTT.

The genes are TRBV6-5 and TRBJ2-2; 7 bases align to TRBD1. The CDR3 covers 15 residues. The trim removed 6 bases at V and 3 bases at J, leaving 7 bases unmatched. Germline CDR1 reads MNHEY; CDR2 reads SVGAGI. This chain's CDR3 is CASRPRTGDTGELFF. The CDR3 DNA is TGTGCCAGCAGACCGAGGACAGGAGACACCGGGGAGCTGTTTTTT.

This chain uses TRBV18 with TRBJ2-7, with D possibly matching TRBD1 (5 bases). This CDR3 is built from 13 residues. In germline, CDR1 is KGHSH, CDR2 LQKENI. Trimming stripped 3 bases from V and 2 bases from J, with 8 bases between. The CDR3 region has the DNA TGTGCCAGCTCACCCGACAGCCCCTACGAGCAGTACTTC. Translation gives CASSPDSPYEQYF.